The clone carrying this T cell receptor beta chain came up a few times. Assay used: immunoSEQ multiplex PCR; TCRdb lists only in-frame clones, some missing. The sample yields tens of thousands of clones, 81% seen once. The data derive from a study of OX40 agonist ivuxolimab in advanced cancers. The specimen comprised CD4+ or CD8+ T cells sorted from blood, sampled in a trial of the OX40 agonist ivuxolimab. This clonotype originated in an adult with an advanced solid tumor such as melanoma, head and neck, liver or kidney cancer.

CDR3 nucleotide sequence: TGTGCCAGCAGCTTGTGGGCCTATGGCTACACCTTC. The encoded protein is CASSLWAYGYTF. The rearrangement links TRBV5-5 to TRBJ1-2; the D is unclear. Germline loops: CDR1 SGHKS, CDR2 YYEKEE (reference sequence). Trimming stripped 1 base from V and 4 bases from J, with 5 bases between. This CDR3 comprises 12 residues.